This T cell receptor beta chain was recovered during a study of blood T cell repertoires in COVID-19. Study information: The cDNA or gDNA used as material had been derived from T cells, B-cell-depleted T cells, or PBMCs.

Authors' analysis steps: Reference gene primer amplification yielded estimated nucleated cell counts. The method was immunoSEQ multiplex PCR; TCRdb's version includes in-frame clones alone and lacks a portion of them. That table is the source of V, J and clone size, and D and trimming were worked out from the DNA. The data show 50,000 to 65,000 clones, nearly 90% seen once. The CDR3 spans 15 residues. V was shortened by 2 bases and J by 6 bases, with 14 bases between the two germline ends. The germline V gene has CDR1 MNHEY and CDR2 SVGEGT. The V gene is TRBV6-2 or TRBV6-3, the J gene TRBJ2-1; perhaps TRBD2 as D (5 bases). This TCR came from a man aged 50-59 years with active COVID-19. Sequencing was carried out using peripheral blood. The CDR3 DNA reads TGTGCCAGCAGTTACATCGCTAGCCGGGCCAATGAGCAGTTCTTC. Protein: CASSYIASRANEQFF.